These 7 T cell receptor beta chains share one sample of origin, sequenced in a study of cytomegalovirus exposure and HLA in healthy donors. Libraries were prepared by immunoSEQ multiplex PCR; TCRdb keeps only in-frame clonotypes and omits some of them. The sample has 130,000 or so clones, approximately 90% seen once. The specimen was PBMCs. These receptor sequences come from a woman in her 30s in good health and CMV-seropositive.

The chain has TRBV11-3 and TRBJ2-1; 10 bases align to TRBD1. In germline, CDR1 is SGHNT, CDR2 YENEEA. Trimming removed 5 bases from V and 9 bases from J; junction bases left unmatched: 16. This CDR3 is built from 17 residues. The CDR3 DNA follows: TGTGCCAGCAGCGCCACTCGGGACAGGGGATATCTAGGTGAGCAGTTCTTC. It yields the protein CASSATRDRGYLGEQFF.

This clone was counted between two and nine times. The chain's CDR3 is CASSLGQGGPEQYF. The CDR3 coding sequence is TGCGCCAGCAGCTTAGGACAGGGCGGACCCGAGCAGTACTTC. The J gene is TRBJ2-7, the V gene TRBV5-1; 8 nucleotides agree with TRBD1. Germline CDR1 reads SGHRS; CDR2 reads YFSETQ. The CDR3 totals 14 residues. The J segment lost 6 bases and the V segment lost 2 bases, leaving 7 bases of the junction unmatched.

The chain has TRBV5-1 and TRBJ2-3; 8 bases map to TRBD2. The CDR3 sequence is 15 residues long. Germline assignment: CDR1 SGHRS and CDR2 YFSETQ. Losses at the gene ends were 4 bases for V and 5 bases for J; bases not matched to a gene: 9. CDR3 nucleotide sequence: TGCGCCAGCAGCATCGGAGCGGGGGAAGGAGATACGCAGTATTTT. Translating it yields CASSIGAGEGDTQYF.

This chain joins TRBV18 and TRBJ2-7; D unresolved. V was trimmed by 2 bases and J by 6 bases, leaving 17 bases between them. The CDR3 has 15 residues. Germline loops: CDR1 KGHSH, CDR2 LQKENI. The CDR3 region has the DNA TGTGCCAGCTCACCAAGTCGGATACAGCTTGGCGAGCAGTACTTC. Its protein product is CASSPSRIQLGEQYF. Based on the CDR3 plus reference TRBV18 and TRBJ2-7, the full variable domain is NAGVMQNPRHLVRRRGQEARLRCSPMKGHSHVYWYRQLPEEGLKFMVYLQKENIIDESGMPKERFSAEFPKEGPSILRIQQVVRGDSAAYFCASSPSRIQLGEQYFGPGTRLTVT.

This chain connects TRBV7-9 to TRBJ1-2; D is unresolved. V lost 4 bases and J lost 9, with 15 bases in between. The CDR3 length is 13 residues. Germline V gene sequence: CDR1 SEHNR, CDR2 FQNEAQ (reference sequence). The CDR3 nucleotides read TGTGCCAGCAGCTACTGGACGGGGATCAGCTACACCTTC. Protein: CASSYWTGISYTF.

This clone was counted once. The chain links TRBV14 to TRBJ2-1, with 15 bases identical to TRBD2. The CDR3 totals 21 residues. The trim removed 3 bases at V and 4 bases at J, leaving 16 bases unmatched. Per germline, CDR1 SGHDN and CDR2 FVKESK. The chain's CDR3 is CASSHWWTSGRAGPPYNEQFF. The CDR3, as DNA: TGTGCCAGCAGCCATTGGTGGACTAGCGGGAGGGCCGGTCCCCCTTACAATGAGCAGTTCTTC.

The V gene is TRBV5-5, the J gene TRBJ2-5, with 10 bases lining up with TRBD1. J was trimmed by 4 bases and V by 4 bases; bases with no gene match: 10. This CDR3 is 16 amino acids long. CDR1 SGHKS and CDR2 YYEKEE come from the germline V gene (reference sequence). The CDR3 DNA reads TGTGCCAGCAGCCCTATCGCCCGGACAGGGGGAGAGACCCAGTACTTC. Residues: CASSPIARTGGETQYF.